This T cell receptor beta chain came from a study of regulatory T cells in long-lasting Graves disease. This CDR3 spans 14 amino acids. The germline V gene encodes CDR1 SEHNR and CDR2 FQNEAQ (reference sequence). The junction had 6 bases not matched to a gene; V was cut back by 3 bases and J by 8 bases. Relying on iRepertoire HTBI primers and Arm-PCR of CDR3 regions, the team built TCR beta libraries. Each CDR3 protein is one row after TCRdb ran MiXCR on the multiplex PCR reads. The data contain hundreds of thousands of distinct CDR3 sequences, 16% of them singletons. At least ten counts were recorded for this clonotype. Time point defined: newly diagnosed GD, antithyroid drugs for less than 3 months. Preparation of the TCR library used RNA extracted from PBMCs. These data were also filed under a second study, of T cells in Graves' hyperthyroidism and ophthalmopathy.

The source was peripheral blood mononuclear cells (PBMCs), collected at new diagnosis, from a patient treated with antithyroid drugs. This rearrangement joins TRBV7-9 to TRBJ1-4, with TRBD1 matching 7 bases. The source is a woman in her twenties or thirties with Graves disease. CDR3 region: CASSFRDSKEKLFF. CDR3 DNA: TGTGCCAGCAGCTTCCGGGACAGCAAGGAAAAACTGTTTTTT.